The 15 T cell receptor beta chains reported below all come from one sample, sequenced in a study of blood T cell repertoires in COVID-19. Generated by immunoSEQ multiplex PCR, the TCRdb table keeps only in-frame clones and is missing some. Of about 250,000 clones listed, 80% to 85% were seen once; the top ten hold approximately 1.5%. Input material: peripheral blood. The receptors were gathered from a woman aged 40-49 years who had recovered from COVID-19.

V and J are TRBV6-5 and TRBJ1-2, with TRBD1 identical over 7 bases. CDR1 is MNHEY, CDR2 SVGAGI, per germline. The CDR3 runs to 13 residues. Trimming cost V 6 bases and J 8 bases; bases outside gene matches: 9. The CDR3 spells CASRGTARGGYTF. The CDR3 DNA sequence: TGTGCCAGCAGGGGGACAGCGCGAGGGGGCTACACCTTC.

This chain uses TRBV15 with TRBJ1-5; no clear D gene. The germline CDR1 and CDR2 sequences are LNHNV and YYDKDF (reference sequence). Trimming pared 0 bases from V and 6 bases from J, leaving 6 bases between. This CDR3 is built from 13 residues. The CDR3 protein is CATSRDFGQPQHF. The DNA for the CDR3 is TGTGCCACCAGCAGAGATTTCGGTCAGCCCCAGCATTTT. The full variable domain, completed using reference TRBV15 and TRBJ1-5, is DAMVIQNPRYQVTQFGKPVTLSCSQTLNHNVMYWYQQKSSQAPKLLFHYYDKDFNNEADTPDNFQSRRPNTSFCFLDIRSPGLGDTAMYLCATSRDFGQPQHFGDGTRLSIL.

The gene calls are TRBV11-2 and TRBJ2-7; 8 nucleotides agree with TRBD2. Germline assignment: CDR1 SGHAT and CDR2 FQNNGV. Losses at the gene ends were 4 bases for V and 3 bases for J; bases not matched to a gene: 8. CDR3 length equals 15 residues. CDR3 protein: CASSSGVAGYYEQYF. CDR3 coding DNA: TGTGCCAGCAGCTCCGGGGTAGCGGGGTACTACGAGCAGTACTTC.

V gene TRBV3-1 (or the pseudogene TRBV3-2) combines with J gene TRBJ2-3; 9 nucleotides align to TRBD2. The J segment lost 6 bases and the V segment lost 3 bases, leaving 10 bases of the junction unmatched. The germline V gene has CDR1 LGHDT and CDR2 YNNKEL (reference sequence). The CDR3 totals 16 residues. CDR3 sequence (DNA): TGTGCCAGCAGCCACAGTGGGGGACTAGCAACTGATACGCAGTATTTT. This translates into CASSHSGGLATDTQYF.

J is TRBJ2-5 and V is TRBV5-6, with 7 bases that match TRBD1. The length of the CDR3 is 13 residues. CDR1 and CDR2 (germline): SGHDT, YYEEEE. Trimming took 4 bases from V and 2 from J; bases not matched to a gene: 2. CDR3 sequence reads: CASSGTVQETQYF. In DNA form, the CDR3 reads TGTGCCAGCAGCGGGACAGTACAAGAGACCCAGTACTTC.

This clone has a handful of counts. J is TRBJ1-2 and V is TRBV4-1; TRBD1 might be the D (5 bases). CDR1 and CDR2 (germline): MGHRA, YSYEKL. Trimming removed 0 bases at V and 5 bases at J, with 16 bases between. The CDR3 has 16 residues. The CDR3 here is CASSQDGQGRGYGYTF. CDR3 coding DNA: TGCGCCAGCAGCCAAGATGGGCAGGGTAGAGGATATGGCTACACCTTC.

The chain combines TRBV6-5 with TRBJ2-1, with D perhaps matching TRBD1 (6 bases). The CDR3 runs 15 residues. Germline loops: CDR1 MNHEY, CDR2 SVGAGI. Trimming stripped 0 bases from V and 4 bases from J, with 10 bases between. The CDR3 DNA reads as TGTGCCAGCAGTTACTCGGCAGGGGAATACAATGAGCAGTTCTTC. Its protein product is CASSYSAGEYNEQFF.

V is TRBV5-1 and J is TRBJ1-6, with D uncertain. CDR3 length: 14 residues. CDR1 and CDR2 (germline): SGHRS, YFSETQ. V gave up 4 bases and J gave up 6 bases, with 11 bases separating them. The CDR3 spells CASSIEAANSPLHF. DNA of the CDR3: TGCGCCAGCAGCATCGAGGCAGCTAATTCACCCCTCCACTTT.

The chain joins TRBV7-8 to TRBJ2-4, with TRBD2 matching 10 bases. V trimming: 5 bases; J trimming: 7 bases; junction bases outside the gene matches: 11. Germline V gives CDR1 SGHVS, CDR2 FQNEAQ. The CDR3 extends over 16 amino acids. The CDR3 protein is CASSIKAGGPQNIQYF. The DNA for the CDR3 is TGTGCCAGCAGCATCAAAGCGGGGGGGCCTCAGAACATTCAGTACTTC.

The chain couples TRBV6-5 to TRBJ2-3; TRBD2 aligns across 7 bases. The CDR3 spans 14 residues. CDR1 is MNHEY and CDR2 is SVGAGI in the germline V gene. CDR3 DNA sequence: TGTGGGACGAAGCGGGGAACTAGCACAGATACGCAGTATTTT. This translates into CGTKRGTSTDTQYF.

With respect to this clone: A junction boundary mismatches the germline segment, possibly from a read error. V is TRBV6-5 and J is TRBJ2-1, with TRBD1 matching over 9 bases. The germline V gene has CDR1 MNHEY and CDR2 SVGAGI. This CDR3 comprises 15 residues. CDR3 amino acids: CASSDSYRGHRGQFF. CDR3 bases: TGTGCCAGCAGTGACTCTTACAGGGGGCATAGAGGACAGTTCTTC.

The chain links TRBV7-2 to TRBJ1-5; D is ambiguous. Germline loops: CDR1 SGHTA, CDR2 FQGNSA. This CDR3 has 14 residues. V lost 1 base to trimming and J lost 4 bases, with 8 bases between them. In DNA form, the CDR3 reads TGTGCCAGCAGCTTAGGACTTCTAAATCAGCCCCAGCATTTT. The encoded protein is CASSLGLLNQPQHF.

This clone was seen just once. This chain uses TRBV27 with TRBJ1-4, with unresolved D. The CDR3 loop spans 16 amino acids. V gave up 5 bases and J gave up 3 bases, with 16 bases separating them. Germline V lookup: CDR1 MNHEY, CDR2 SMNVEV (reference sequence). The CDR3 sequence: CASSLGGWIPNEKLFF. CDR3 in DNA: TGTGCCAGCAGTCTGGGAGGTTGGATCCCTAATGAAAAACTGTTTTTT.

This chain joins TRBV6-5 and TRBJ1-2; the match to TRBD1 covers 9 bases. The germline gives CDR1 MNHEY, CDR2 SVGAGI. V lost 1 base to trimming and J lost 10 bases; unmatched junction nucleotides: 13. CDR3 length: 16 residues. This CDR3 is CASSYFSRDRDKAYTF. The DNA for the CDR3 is TGTGCCAGCAGTTACTTCTCCAGGGACAGGGATAAGGCCTACACCTTC.

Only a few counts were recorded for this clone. Here the CDR3 reads CASSQDGGGTYEQYF. Here the CDR3 DNA reads TGTGCCAGCAGCCAAGATGGGGGGGGAACCTACGAGCAGTACTTC. This sequence joins TRBV3-1 (or the pseudogene TRBV3-2) and TRBJ2-7; 7 bases agree with TRBD2. Trimming took 0 bases from V and 2 from J; bases not matched to a gene: 4. The CDR3 sequence is 15 residues long. Germline V gives CDR1 LGHDT, CDR2 YNNKEL (reference sequence).